These 31 T cell receptor beta chains share one sample of origin, sequenced in a study of CD8 T cells in Susac syndrome. Random hexamers were used to reverse transcribe the RNA input (roughly 0.5 to 1 ug). TCRdb passed the immunoSEQ multiplex PCR reads through MiXCR, listing each CDR3 protein once. There are more than 150,000 distinct CDR3 sequences in the sample; approximately 95% occur only once, and 0.1% to 0.15% lies in the top ten. The sequenced sample was CD4+ T cells from PBMCs. Source of these receptors: a human donor with Susac syndrome.

The V gene is TRBV7-2, the J gene TRBJ2-1, with TRBD1 matching 10 bases. Per the germline V gene, CDR1 is SGHTA and CDR2 is FQGNSA. V trimming: 4 bases; J trimming: 4 bases; junction bases outside the gene matches: 1. This CDR3 spans 14 amino acids. The CDR3 sequence: CASSSGQGYNEQFF. For the CDR3, the DNA is TGTGCCAGCAGCTCGGGACAGGGGTACAATGAGCAGTTCTTC. Supplemented by reference TRBV7-2 and TRBJ2-1, the full variable domain reads GAGVSQSPSNKVTEKGKDVELRCDPISGHTALYWYRQSLGQGLEFLIYFQGNSAPDKSGLPSDRFSAERTGGSVSTLTIQRTQQEDSAVYLCASSSGQGYNEQFFGPGTRLTVL.

CDR3 region: CASSSPTTTGKNTEAFF. CDR3 in DNA: TGTGCCAGCAGCTCCCCCACGACAACTGGCAAGAACACTGAAGCTTTCTTT. This sequence joins TRBV5-4 and TRBJ1-1, with no clear D. The CDR3 spans 17 residues. Trimming removed 3 bases at V and 1 base at J, with 19 bases between. Germline V gene data show CDR1 as SGHNT and CDR2 as YYREEE (reference sequence).

The rearrangement uses TRBV7-9 and TRBJ2-6; 7 bases fit TRBD2. Germline CDR1 reads SEHNR; CDR2 reads FQNEAQ (reference sequence). This CDR3 has 18 residues. V lost 6 bases and J lost 5; bases outside the gene matches: 16. The CDR3 sequence is CASRAQTGGLFWANVLTF. CDR3 DNA: TGTGCCAGCAGAGCCCAGACGGGAGGTTTGTTTTGGGCCAACGTCCTGACTTTC. The full variable domain, its missing parts supplied by reference TRBV7-9 and TRBJ2-6, is DTGVSQNPRHKITKRGQNVTFRCDPISEHNRLYWYRQTLGQGPEFLTYFQNEAQLEKSRLLSDRFSAERPKGSFSTLEIQRTEQGDSAMYLCASRAQTGGLFWANVLTFGAGSRLTVL.

This clonotype is a singleton in its sample. V is TRBV18 and J is TRBJ2-2, with 10 bases identical to TRBD2. Trimming removed 6 bases from V and 7 bases from J; junction bases left unmatched: 5. The CDR3 is 14 residues long. The germline V gene encodes CDR1 KGHSH and CDR2 LQKENI. The CDR3 bases are TGTGCCAGCTCTCGGACTAGCGGTGACGGGGAGCTGTTTTTT. This encodes CASSRTSGDGELFF.

The chain carries TRBV27 and TRBJ1-1; TRBD1 is a possible D gene (5 bases). V was trimmed by 6 bases and J by 6 bases, leaving 14 bases between them. Germline V gene sequence: CDR1 MNHEY, CDR2 SMNVEV (reference sequence). This CDR3 region has 13 residues. Written as DNA, the CDR3 is TGTGCCAGCAGAGGGGTTTGGGGGTCTGAAGCTTTCTTT. It encodes CASRGVWGSEAFF.

This chain uses TRBV5-1 with TRBJ1-1; 10 bases are shared with TRBD1. Looked up from germline, CDR1 is SGHRS and CDR2 is YFSETQ. The CDR3 consists of 16 residues. V dropped 0 bases and J dropped 5; count of bases not matched to a gene: 7. Written as DNA, the CDR3 is TGCGCCAGCAGCTTGGAGGGACAGGGGCTCGGTACTGAAGCTTTCTTT. Protein: CASSLEGQGLGTEAFF.

This clonotype is a singleton in its sample. The rearrangement uses TRBV9 and TRBJ2-2, with unresolved D. Germline CDR1 SGDLS, CDR2 YYNGEE. V was trimmed by 4 bases and J by 5 bases, leaving 12 bases between them. CDR3 length: 14 residues. CDR3 bases: TGTGCCAGCAGCCCCGTGGCCTCGACCGGGGAGCTGTTTTTT. Translating gives CASSPVASTGELFF.

The rearrangement joins TRBV9 to TRBJ2-1; D not resolved. This CDR3 is built from 14 residues. The V and J ends lost 4 bases and 0 bases respectively, with 8 bases between them. Germline assignment: CDR1 SGDLS and CDR2 YYNGEE. This CDR3 is CASSPLGSYNEQFF. As DNA, the CDR3 is TGTGCCAGCAGCCCCTTGGGCTCCTACAATGAGCAGTTCTTC.

The rearrangement links TRBV7-9 to TRBJ1-1; D ambiguous. V gave up 4 bases and J gave up 0 bases, with 9 bases separating them. Germline loops: CDR1 SEHNR, CDR2 FQNEAQ (reference sequence). This CDR3 is 14 amino acids long. The CDR3, as DNA: TGTGCCAGCAGCTCCCCCTCTATGAACACTGAAGCTTTCTTT. Protein: CASSSPSMNTEAFF.

The CDR3 sequence: CSFSGGEKLFF. The CDR3 DNA reads TGCAGCTTCTCCGGCGGTGAAAAACTGTTTTTT. The chain has TRBV29-1 and TRBJ1-4; D gene uncertain. Trimming took off 8 bases at V and 7 bases at J, with 11 bases between the two ends. CDR3 length: 11 residues. Germline V gives CDR1 SQVTM, CDR2 ANQGSEA.

J is TRBJ1-5 and V is TRBV7-2; 7 positions agree with TRBD1. J lost 2 bases, V lost 5 bases, and 6 bases had no gene match. CDR3 length: 15 amino acids. The V gene's germline CDR1 is SGHTA and CDR2 FQGNSA. In DNA, the CDR3 is TGTGCCAGCAGCCTGCGACAGGGCGGCAATCAGCCCCAGCATTTT. Amino acid sequence: CASSLRQGGNQPQHF.

The V gene is TRBV29-1, the J gene TRBJ2-1; 11 bases fit TRBD2. The V gene end was trimmed by 4 bases and the J gene end by 8 bases; junction bases not matched to a gene: 7. Germline values: CDR1 SQVTM, CDR2 ANQGSEA. The CDR3 loop spans 14 amino acids. CDR3 protein: CSVAVAGGFDEQFF. The CDR3 DNA follows: TGCAGCGTTGCTGTAGCGGGAGGGTTCGATGAGCAGTTCTTC.

V gene TRBV4-3 combines with J gene TRBJ1-5; D is possibly TRBD1 (6 bases). The germline V and J ends were trimmed by 1 base and 7 bases, with 11 bases remaining between them. Looked up from germline, CDR1 is LGHNA and CDR2 is YSLEER. This CDR3 contains 14 residues. DNA of the CDR3: TGCGCCAGCAGCCAAGGGGAGGGGGACCAGCCCCAGCATTTT. This encodes CASSQGEGDQPQHF.

The chain uses TRBV7-6 and TRBJ1-4; TRBD1 matches 7 bases. This CDR3 region has 15 residues. Trimming cost V 4 bases and J 1 base; bases outside gene matches: 3. CDR1 and CDR2 from the germline V gene are SGHVS and FNYEAQ. CDR3 residues: CASSSRQGTNEKLFF. DNA of the CDR3: TGTGCCAGCAGCTCACGACAGGGAACTAATGAAAAACTGTTTTTT.

The chain is built from TRBV4-1 and TRBJ1-3; D ambiguous. The V end was cut by 4 bases, the J end by 0 bases, with 4 bases between. Germline-derived CDR1 and CDR2 are MGHRA and YSYEKL. The CDR3 totals 13 residues. The chain's CDR3 is CASSPNSGNTIYF. The CDR3 DNA reads TGCGCCAGCAGCCCTAACTCTGGAAACACCATATATTTT.

The chain has TRBV20-1 and TRBJ1-5; D is possibly TRBD1 (5 bases). Per the germline V gene, CDR1 is DFQATT and CDR2 is SNEGSKA (reference sequence). V lost 6 bases and J 5 bases, leaving 11 bases between the germline ends. The CDR3 has 12 amino acids. CDR3 coding DNA: TGCAGTGCCCTCTCGGGGGATCAGCCCCAGCATTTT. Translating gives CSALSGDQPQHF.

The chain couples TRBV2 to TRBJ2-4; 8 nucleotides align to TRBD2. V gave up 6 bases and J gave up 8 bases; unmatched junction bases: 9. Germline V CDR1 and CDR2: SNHLY, FYNNEI. The CDR3 is made up of 14 amino acids. DNA of the CDR3: TGTGCCAGCAGGAGGAGCGGGGGCCAGGACATTCAGTACTTC. The encoded protein is CASRRSGGQDIQYF.

The chain couples TRBV12-3 or TRBV12-4 to TRBJ2-2, with D possibly matching TRBD1 (5 bases). The length of the CDR3 is 13 residues. Trimming took 5 bases from V and 10 from J, leaving 14 bases between them. CDR3 nucleotide sequence: TGTGCCAGCAGTCCCCAAAGACAGACGGAGCTGTTTTTT. This gives the protein CASSPQRQTELFF.

The chain joins TRBV15 to TRBJ2-3, with D perhaps being TRBD1 or TRBD2 (5 bases each). With 0 bases removed from V and 3 bases from J, the gap between germline ends came to 13 bases. The germline gives CDR1 LNHNV, CDR2 YYDKDF (reference sequence). This CDR3 has 16 residues. The CDR3 coding sequence is TGTGCCACCAGCAGAGATAACGGGGACCGGACAGATACGCAGTATTTT. This sequence encodes CATSRDNGDRTDTQYF.

The chain links TRBV20-1 to TRBJ1-5, with D unclear. This CDR3 has 13 residues. V lost 5 bases to trimming and J lost 0 bases, with 8 bases between them. In germline, CDR1 is DFQATT, CDR2 SNEGSKA (reference sequence). The CDR3, as DNA: TGCAGTGCTGCCAGGTATAGCAATCAGCCCCAGCATTTT. This translates into CSAARYSNQPQHF.

V usage is TRBV6-1 and J usage is TRBJ1-1; D unclear. The V gene's germline CDR1 is MNHNS and CDR2 SASEGT. Trimming took off 2 bases at V and 3 bases at J, with 10 bases between the two ends. The CDR3 is 14 residues long. CDR3 sequence (DNA): TGTGCCAGCAGTGAAAGTCGGCGGGACACTGAAGCTTTCTTT. As protein: CASSESRRDTEAFF.

A remark on this clonotype: Relative to the germline gene, one junction end is altered; a read error may explain this. The CDR3 here is CASLLRGSNNEQFF. CDR3 coding DNA: TGTGCCAGTCTCCTGCGAGGCTCCAACAATGAGCAGTTCTTC. The V gene is TRBV12-3 or TRBV12-4, the J gene TRBJ2-1; D gene ambiguous. The CDR3 runs 14 residues.

The chain carries TRBV5-1 and TRBJ2-1; D assignment may be TRBD1 or TRBD2 (5 bases each). Per germline, CDR1 SGHRS and CDR2 YFSETQ. Trimming took 4 bases from V and 0 from J, leaving 14 bases between them. The CDR3 length is 16 residues. The CDR3 region is CASSAGTARSYNEQFF. In DNA form, the CDR3 reads TGCGCCAGCAGCGCCGGGACGGCCCGCTCCTACAATGAGCAGTTCTTC.

The chain uses TRBV29-1 and TRBJ2-2; D possibly uses TRBD1 or TRBD2 (6 bases each). CDR1 is SQVTM, CDR2 ANQGSEA, per germline. This CDR3 contains 16 residues. Trimming stripped 7 bases from V and 4 bases from J, with 22 bases between. CDR3 amino acids: CSAPEGVGVGTGELFF. Here the CDR3 DNA reads TGCAGCGCGCCGGAGGGGGTGGGGGTGGGCACCGGGGAGCTGTTTTTT.

The chain uses TRBV5-1 and TRBJ2-7; D is perhaps TRBD1 (5 bases). Germline-derived CDR1 and CDR2 are SGHRS and YFSETQ. Trimming shortened V by 0 bases and J by 1 base, and 8 bases separated the two germline ends. This CDR3 contains 14 residues. CDR3 sequence: CASSLVAGSYEQYF. CDR3 DNA sequence: TGCGCCAGCAGCTTGGTCGCAGGGTCCTACGAGCAGTACTTC.

This clonotype has more than one count but fewer than ten. The chain recombines TRBV5-6 with TRBJ2-5; perhaps TRBD2 as D (6 bases). The CDR3 contains 14 residues. The V and J ends lost 1 base and 4 bases respectively, with 11 bases between them. From germline, CDR1 is SGHDT and CDR2 YYEEEE. In DNA form, the CDR3 reads TGTGCCAGCAGCTTGCTCGCGGGGTTAGAGACCCAGTACTTC. Translated: CASSLLAGLETQYF.

V usage is TRBV7-9 and J usage is TRBJ2-2; 9 nucleotides align to TRBD2. The CDR3 is made up of 15 amino acids. V shed 5 bases, J shed 6 bases, and the junction held 7 bases outside the gene matches. Germline V gene lookup returns CDR1 SEHNR and CDR2 FQNEAQ (reference sequence). The CDR3 protein is CASSPGTSFAGELFF. Written as DNA, the CDR3 is TGTGCCAGCAGCCCCGGGACTAGCTTCGCCGGGGAGCTGTTTTTT.

This clonotype occurred once. An end of the junction does not agree with germline; a read error may underlie this. The chain combines TRBV7-7 with TRBJ2-1; D is undetermined. The CDR3 is made up of 10 amino acids. CDR1 is SSHAT and CDR2 is FNYEAQ in the germline V gene (reference sequence). The CDR3 DNA is TGTGCTAGCAGCTCTGGTGAGCAGTTCTTC. Translating gives CASSSGEQFF.

This chain uses TRBV20-1 with TRBJ2-5; TRBD1 matches at 7 bases. Per germline, CDR1 DFQATT and CDR2 SNEGSKA (reference sequence). J gave up 7 bases and V 6 bases, and 17 bases lay outside the gene matches. This CDR3 is 15 amino acids long. The CDR3 is CSAIAGQAGMGTQYF. CDR3 sequence (DNA): TGCAGTGCGATAGCCGGACAGGCCGGAATGGGGACCCAGTACTTC.

The chain combines TRBV9 with TRBJ2-5; D ambiguous. Germline V lookup: CDR1 SGDLS, CDR2 YYNGEE. Trimming removed 0 bases from V and 3 bases from J, with 9 bases in between. The CDR3 consists of 14 residues. As DNA, the CDR3 is TGTGCCAGCAGCGTAGCGGTTGGGGAAGAGACCCAGTACTTC. This codes for CASSVAVGEETQYF.

This chain joins TRBV9 and TRBJ1-1, with 11 bases lining up with TRBD1. V was pared by 3 bases and J by 7 bases, with 11 bases of the junction left unmatched. CDR1 is SGDLS and CDR2 is YYNGEE in the germline V gene. This CDR3 contains 16 residues. The CDR3 sequence is CASSERAGTGGREAFF. CDR3 nucleotides: TGTGCCAGCAGCGAACGTGCCGGGACAGGGGGACGTGAAGCTTTCTTT.